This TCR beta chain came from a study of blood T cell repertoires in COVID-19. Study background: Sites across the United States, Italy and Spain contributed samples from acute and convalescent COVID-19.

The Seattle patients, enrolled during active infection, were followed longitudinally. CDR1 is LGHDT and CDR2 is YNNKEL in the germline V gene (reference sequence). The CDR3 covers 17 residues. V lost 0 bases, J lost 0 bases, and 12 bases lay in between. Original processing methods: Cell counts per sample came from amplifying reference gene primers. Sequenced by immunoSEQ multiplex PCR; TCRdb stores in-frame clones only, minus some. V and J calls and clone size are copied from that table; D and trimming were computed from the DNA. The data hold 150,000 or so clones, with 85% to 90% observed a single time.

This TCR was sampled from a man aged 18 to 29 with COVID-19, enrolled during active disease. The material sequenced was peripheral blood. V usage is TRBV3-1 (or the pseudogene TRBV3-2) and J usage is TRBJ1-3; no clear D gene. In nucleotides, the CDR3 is TGTGCCAGCAGCCAAGATCGACGACTATTCTCTGGAAACACCATATATTTT. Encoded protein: CASSQDRRLFSGNTIYF.